Listed below are T cell receptor beta chains from one sample, sequenced in a study of blood T cell repertoires in COVID-19. Assay used: immunoSEQ multiplex PCR; TCRdb lists only in-frame clones, some missing. The sample holds 450,000 or so clones, about 90% seen once. The sample was PBMCs or T cells enriched from blood (not recorded which). These receptors originate from a man aged 18 to 30 who had recovered from COVID-19. The CDR3 runs from the conserved cysteine through the conserved F or W. The D gene is left open where the match is weak. Clone size is shown for a subset of rows, as once, few, many or a class of expanded clone.

clone_size cdr3_length j_call v_call d_call cdr3_aa cdr3_nt
NA 13 TRBJ1-2 TRBV7-9 TRBD1 CASSLGQGAGYTF TGTGCCAGCAGCCTAGGACAGGGCGCTGGCTACACCTTC
NA 15 TRBJ2-1 TRBV9 TRBD2 CASSRTSGAYNEQFF TGTGCCAGCAGCCGAACTAGCGGGGCCTACAATGAGCAGTTCTTC
NA 13 TRBJ1-2 TRBV3-1/TRBV3-2 NA CASSRADISGYTF TGTGCCAGCAGCCGGGCGGACATCTCCGGCTACACCTTC
once 14 TRBJ1-1 TRBV19 NA CASSMAGGYTEAFF TGTGCCAGTAGTATGGCGGGGGGCTACACTGAAGCTTTCTTT
once 15 TRBJ1-3 TRBV9 NA CASSVAPREGNTIYF TGTGCCAGCAGCGTAGCTCCCAGGGAAGGAAACACCATATATTTT
NA 14 TRBJ1-5 TRBV5-5 NA CASSLSGANQPQHF TGTGCCAGCAGCTTGTCAGGGGCAAATCAGCCCCAGCATTTT
NA 13 TRBJ1-1 TRBV12-3/TRBV12-4 TRBD1 CASRVDRGTEAFF TGTGCCAGCAGAGTGGACAGGGGCACTGAAGCTTTCTTT
NA 13 TRBJ1-2 TRBV11-3 NA CASSLGRDYGYTF TGTGCCAGCAGCTTAGGGAGGGATTATGGCTACACCTTC
once 14 TRBJ2-5 TRBV5-1 NA CASSLGTPPETQYF TGCGCCAGCAGCTTGGGGACACCTCCAGAGACCCAGTACTTC
NA 14 TRBJ2-7 TRBV5-5 NA CASSLGSRDYEQYF TGTGCCAGCAGCTTGGGAAGCAGGGACTACGAGCAGTACTTC